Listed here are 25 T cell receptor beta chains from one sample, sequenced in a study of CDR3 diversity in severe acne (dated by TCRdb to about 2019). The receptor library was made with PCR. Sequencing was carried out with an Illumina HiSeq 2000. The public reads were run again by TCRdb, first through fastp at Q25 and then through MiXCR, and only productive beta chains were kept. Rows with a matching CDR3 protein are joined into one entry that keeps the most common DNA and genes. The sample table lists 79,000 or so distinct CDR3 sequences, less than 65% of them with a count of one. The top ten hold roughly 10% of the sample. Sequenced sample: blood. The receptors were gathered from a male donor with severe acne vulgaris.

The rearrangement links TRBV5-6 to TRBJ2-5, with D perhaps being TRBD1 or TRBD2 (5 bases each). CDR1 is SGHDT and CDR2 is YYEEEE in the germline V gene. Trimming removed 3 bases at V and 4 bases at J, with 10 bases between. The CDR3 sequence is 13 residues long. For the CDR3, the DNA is TGTGCCAGCAGCTGGGGGACGCGAGAGACCCAGTACTTC. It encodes CASSWGTRETQYF.

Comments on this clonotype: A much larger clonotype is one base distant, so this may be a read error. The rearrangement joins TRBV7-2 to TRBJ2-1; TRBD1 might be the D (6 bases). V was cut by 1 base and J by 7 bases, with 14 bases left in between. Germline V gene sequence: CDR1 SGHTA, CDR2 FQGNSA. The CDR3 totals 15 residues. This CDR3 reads CASSLDRGQRNEQFF. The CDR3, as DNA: TGTGCCAGCAGCTTAGATCGAGGACAGAGGAATGAGCAGTTCTTC.

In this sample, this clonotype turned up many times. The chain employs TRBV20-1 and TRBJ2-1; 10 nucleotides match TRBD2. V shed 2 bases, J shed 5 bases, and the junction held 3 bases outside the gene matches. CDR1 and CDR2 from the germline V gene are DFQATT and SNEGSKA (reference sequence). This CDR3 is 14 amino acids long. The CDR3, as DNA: TGCAGTGCTAGACGCCTAGCGGGAGACAATGAGCAGTTCTTC. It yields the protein CSARRLAGDNEQFF.

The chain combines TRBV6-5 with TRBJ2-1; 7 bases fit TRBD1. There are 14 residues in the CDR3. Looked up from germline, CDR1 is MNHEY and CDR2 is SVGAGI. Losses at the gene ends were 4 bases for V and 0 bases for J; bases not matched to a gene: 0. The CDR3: CASSSGGSYNEQFF. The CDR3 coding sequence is TGTGCCAGCAGTTCAGGGGGCTCCTACAATGAGCAGTTCTTC.

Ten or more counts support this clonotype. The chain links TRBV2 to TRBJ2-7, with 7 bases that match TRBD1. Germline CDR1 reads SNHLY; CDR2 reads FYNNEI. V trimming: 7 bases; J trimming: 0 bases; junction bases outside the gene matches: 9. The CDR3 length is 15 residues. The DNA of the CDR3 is TGTGCCAGCACCAGAGGACAGGAGATCTCCTACGAGCAGTACTTC. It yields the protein CASTRGQEISYEQYF.

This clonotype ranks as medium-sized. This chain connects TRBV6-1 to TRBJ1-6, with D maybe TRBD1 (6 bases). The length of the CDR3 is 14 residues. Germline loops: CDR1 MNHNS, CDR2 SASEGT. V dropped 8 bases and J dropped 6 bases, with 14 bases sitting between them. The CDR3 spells CASWTEKLNSPLHF. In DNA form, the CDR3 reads TGTGCCAGCTGGACAGAAAAACTTAATTCACCCCTCCACTTT.

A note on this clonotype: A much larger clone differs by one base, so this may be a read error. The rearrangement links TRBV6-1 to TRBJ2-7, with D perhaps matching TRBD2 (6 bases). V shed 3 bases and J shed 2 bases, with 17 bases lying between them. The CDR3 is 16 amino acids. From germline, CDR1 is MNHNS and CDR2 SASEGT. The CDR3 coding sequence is TGTGCCAGCAGTGACAACCGGGGGTTAGTACCCTACGAGCAGTACTTC. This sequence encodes CASSDNRGLVPYEQYF.

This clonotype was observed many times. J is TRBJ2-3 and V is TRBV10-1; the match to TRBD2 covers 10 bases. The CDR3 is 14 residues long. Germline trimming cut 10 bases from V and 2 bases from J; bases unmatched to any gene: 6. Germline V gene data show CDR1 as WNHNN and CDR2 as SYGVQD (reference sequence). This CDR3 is CATSGLAITDTQYF. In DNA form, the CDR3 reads TGCGCCACCTCGGGACTAGCGATCACAGATACGCAGTATTTT.

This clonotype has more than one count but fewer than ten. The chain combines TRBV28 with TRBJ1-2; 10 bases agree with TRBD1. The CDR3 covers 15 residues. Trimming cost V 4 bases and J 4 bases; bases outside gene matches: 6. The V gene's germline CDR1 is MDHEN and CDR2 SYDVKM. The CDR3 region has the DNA TGTGCCAGCAGTTCCGGACAGGGGGATATCTATGGCTACACCTTC. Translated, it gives CASSSGQGDIYGYTF.

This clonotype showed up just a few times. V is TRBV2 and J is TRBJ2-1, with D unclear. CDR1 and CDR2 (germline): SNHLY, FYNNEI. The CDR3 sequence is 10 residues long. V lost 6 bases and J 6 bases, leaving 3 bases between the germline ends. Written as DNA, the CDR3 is TGTGCCAGCAGGGGCAATGAGCAGTTCTTC. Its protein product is CASRGNEQFF.

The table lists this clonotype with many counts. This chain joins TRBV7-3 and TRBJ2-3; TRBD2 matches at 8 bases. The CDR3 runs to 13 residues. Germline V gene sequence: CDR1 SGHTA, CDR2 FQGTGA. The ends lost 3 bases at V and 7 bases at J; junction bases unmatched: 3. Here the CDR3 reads CASSFGGGNTQYF. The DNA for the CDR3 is TGTGCCAGCAGCTTCGGGGGGGGTAATACGCAGTATTTT.

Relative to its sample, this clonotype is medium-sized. The CDR3 here is CASSFAPLYEQYF. CDR3 DNA sequence: TGTGCCAGCAGCTTTGCTCCGCTCTACGAGCAGTACTTC. J is TRBJ2-7 and V is TRBV7-2; the D is unclear. Germline CDR1 and CDR2: SGHTA and FQGNSA. Trimming took 3 bases from V and 3 from J, leaving 9 bases between them. CDR3 length: 13 amino acids. Full variable domain (outside the CDR3, taken from reference TRBV7-2 and TRBJ2-7): GAGVSQSPSNKVTEKGKDVELRCDPISGHTALYWYRQSLGQGLEFLIYFQGNSAPDKSGLPSDRFSAERTGGSVSTLTIQRTQQEDSAVYLCASSFAPLYEQYFGPGTRLTVT.

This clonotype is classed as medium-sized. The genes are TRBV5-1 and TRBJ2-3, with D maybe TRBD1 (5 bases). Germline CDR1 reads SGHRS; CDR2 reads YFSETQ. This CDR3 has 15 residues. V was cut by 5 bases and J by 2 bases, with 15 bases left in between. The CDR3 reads CASRVGAIPTDTQYF. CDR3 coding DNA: TGCGCCAGCAGGGTAGGGGCTATCCCCACAGATACGCAGTATTTT. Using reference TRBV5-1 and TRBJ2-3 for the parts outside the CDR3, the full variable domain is KAGVTQTPRYLIKTRGQQVTLSCSPISGHRSVSWYQQTPGQGLQFLFEYFSETQRNKGNFPGRFSGRQFSNSRSEMNVSTLELGDSALYLCASRVGAIPTDTQYFGPGTRLTVL.

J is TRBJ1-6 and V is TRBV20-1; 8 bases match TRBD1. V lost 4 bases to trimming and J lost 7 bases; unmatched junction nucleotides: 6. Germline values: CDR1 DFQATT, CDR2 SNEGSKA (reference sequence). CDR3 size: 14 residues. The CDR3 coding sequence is TGCAGTGCTAACGGACAGGGCGTGAATTCACCCCTCCACTTT. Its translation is CSANGQGVNSPLHF.

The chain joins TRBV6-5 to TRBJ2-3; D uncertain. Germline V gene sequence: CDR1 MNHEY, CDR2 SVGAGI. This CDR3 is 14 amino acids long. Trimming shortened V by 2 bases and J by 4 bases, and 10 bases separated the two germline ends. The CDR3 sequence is CASSYGLGPDTQYF. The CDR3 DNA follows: TGTGCCAGCAGTTACGGGTTAGGCCCAGATACGCAGTATTTT.

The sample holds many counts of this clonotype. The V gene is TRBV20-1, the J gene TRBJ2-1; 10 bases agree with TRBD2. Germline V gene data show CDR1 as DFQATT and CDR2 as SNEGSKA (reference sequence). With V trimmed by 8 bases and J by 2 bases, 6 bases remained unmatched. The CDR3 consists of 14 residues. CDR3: CSCKREGAYNEQFF. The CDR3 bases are TGCAGTTGTAAGCGGGAGGGAGCCTACAATGAGCAGTTCTTC.

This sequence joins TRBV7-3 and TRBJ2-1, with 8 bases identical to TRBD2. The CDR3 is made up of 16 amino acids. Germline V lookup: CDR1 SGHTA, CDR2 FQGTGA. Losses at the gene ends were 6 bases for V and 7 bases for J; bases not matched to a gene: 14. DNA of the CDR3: TGTGCCAGCAGTTACAACCTCCTAGCGGGCTCAAATGAGCAGTTCTTC. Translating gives CASSYNLLAGSNEQFF. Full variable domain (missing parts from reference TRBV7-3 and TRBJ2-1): GAGVSQTPSNKVTEKGKYVELRCDPISGHTALYWYRQSLGQGPEFLIYFQGTGAADDSGLPNDRFFAVRPEGSVSTLKIQRTERGDSAVYLCASSYNLLAGSNEQFFGPGTRLTVL.

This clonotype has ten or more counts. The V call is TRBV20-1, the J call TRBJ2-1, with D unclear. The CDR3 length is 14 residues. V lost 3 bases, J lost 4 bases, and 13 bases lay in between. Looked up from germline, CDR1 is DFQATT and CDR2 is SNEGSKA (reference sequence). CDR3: CSASSGAPYNEQFF. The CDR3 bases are TGCAGTGCTAGTTCAGGAGCTCCTTACAATGAGCAGTTCTTC.

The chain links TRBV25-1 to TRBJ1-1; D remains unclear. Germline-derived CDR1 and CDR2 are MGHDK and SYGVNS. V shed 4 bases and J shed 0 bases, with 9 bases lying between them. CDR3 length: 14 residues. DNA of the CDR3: TGTGCCAGCAGTGCCGGGATCATGAACACTGAAGCTTTCTTT. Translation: CASSAGIMNTEAFF.

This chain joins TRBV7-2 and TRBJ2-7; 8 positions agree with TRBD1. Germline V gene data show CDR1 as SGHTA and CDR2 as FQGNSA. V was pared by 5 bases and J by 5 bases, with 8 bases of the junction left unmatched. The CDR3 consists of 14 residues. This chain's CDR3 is CASSAGQANHEQYF. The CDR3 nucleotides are TGTGCCAGCAGCGCGGGACAGGCAAACCACGAGCAGTACTTC.

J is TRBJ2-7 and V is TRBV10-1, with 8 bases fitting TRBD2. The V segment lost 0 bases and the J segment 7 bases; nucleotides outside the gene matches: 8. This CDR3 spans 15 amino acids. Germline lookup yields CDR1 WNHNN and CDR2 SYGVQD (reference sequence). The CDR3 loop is CASSESNGRAEEQYF. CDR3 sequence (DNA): TGCGCCAGCAGTGAGTCGAACGGGAGGGCCGAAGAGCAGTACTTC.

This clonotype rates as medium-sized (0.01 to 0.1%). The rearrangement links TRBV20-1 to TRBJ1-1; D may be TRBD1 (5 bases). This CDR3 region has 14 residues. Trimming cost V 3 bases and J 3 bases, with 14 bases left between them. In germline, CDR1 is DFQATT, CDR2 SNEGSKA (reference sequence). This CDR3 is CSASPRSGDTEAFF. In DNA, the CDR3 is TGCAGTGCTAGCCCCAGGTCGGGGGACACTGAAGCTTTCTTT.

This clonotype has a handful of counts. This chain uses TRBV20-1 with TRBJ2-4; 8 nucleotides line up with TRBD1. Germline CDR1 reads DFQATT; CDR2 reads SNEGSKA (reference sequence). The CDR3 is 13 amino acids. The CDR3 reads CSPVTGAKNIQYF. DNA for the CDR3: TGCAGCCCGGTGACAGGGGCTAAAAACATTCAGTACTTC.

The CDR3 region is CASSSASIRQVEAFF. The CDR3 region has the DNA TGTGCCAGCAGCTCCGCATCTATAAGACAGGTTGAAGCTTTCTTT. The chain combines TRBV7-9 with TRBJ1-1, with TRBD1 as a possible D gene (6 bases). Per the germline V gene, CDR1 is SEHNR and CDR2 is FQNEAQ (reference sequence). The CDR3 spans 15 residues. Trimming stripped 4 bases from V and 7 bases from J, with 19 bases between. The variable domain in full, completed from reference TRBV7-9 and TRBJ1-1, reads DTGVSQNPRHKITKRGQNVTFRCDPISEHNRLYWYRQTLGQGPEFLTYFQNEAQLEKSRLLSDRFSAERPKGSFSTLEIQRTEQGDSAMYLCASSSASIRQVEAFFGQGTRLTVV.

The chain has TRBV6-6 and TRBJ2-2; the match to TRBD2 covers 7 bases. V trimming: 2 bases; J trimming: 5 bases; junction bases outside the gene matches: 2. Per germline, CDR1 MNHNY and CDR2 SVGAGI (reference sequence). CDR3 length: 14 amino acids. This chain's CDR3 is CASSYGEGTGELFF. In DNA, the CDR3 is TGTGCCAGCAGTTACGGGGAGGGAACCGGGGAGCTGTTTTTT.